One sample yielded the 11 T cell receptor beta chains listed below, sequenced in a study of human T cells and chemical hapten exposure. TCRdb reprocessed the RACE reads via MiXCR and lists one record per CDR3 protein. The sample includes 150,000 to 200,000 distinct CDR3 sequences, about 31% of them seen just once. Time point denoted: pre-sensitization, week 0. As to treatment: therapeutic diphenylcyclopropenone sensitization with weekly scalp DPC. This material consisted of whole blood, taken in connection with sensitization to the hapten diphenylcyclopropenone (DPC). The receptors shown here come from a woman under 40 with alopecia areata. Some clones in this sample may be carry-over from other donors' samples.

The V and J genes are TRBV7-2 and TRBJ1-3; TRBD1 matches at 7 bases. The CDR3 length is 15 residues. Germline V lookup: CDR1 SGHTA, CDR2 FQGNSA. V shed 7 bases, J shed 0 bases, and the junction held 6 bases outside the gene matches. The chain's CDR3 is CASNGDRASGNTIYF. CDR3 DNA sequence: TGTGCCAGCAACGGGGACAGAGCCTCTGGAAACACCATATATTTT.

The genes are TRBV10-3 and TRBJ1-1; D is unresolved. CDR1 is ENHRY, CDR2 SYGVKD, per germline. Deletions cut 4 bases from V and 2 bases from J, with 17 bases between. The CDR3 runs 16 residues. The CDR3 reads CAISAPPAGINTEAFF. CDR3 DNA: TGTGCCATCAGTGCCCCCCCGGCGGGAATCAACACTGAAGCTTTCTTT.

The rearrangement joins TRBV7-9 to TRBJ1-1; 10 bases match TRBD1. Losses at the gene ends were 1 base for V and 7 bases for J; bases not matched to a gene: 3. CDR3 length equals 14 residues. The germline V gene has CDR1 SEHNR and CDR2 FQNEAQ (reference sequence). CDR3 bases: TGTGCCAGCAGCTTAGGGGGACAGGGGCGTGAAGCTTTCTTT. Translating gives CASSLGGQGREAFF.

The CDR3 is CATSRDRATDTQYF. CDR3 in DNA: TGTGCCACCAGCAGAGACAGGGCCACAGATACGCAGTATTTT. The J gene is TRBJ2-3, the V gene TRBV15; the D gene is possibly TRBD1 (5 bases). Germline V gives CDR1 LNHNV, CDR2 YYDKDF (reference sequence). CDR3 size: 14 residues. V lost 0 bases and J 2 bases, leaving 6 bases between the germline ends. Full variable domain (missing parts from reference TRBV15 and TRBJ2-3): DAMVIQNPRYQVTQFGKPVTLSCSQTLNHNVMYWYQQKSSQAPKLLFHYYDKDFNNEADTPDNFQSRRPNTSFCFLDIRSPGLGDTAMYLCATSRDRATDTQYFGPGTRLTVL.

The chain has TRBV27 and TRBJ1-6, with D unclear. This CDR3 spans 14 amino acids. Trimming removed 3 bases at V and 6 bases at J, with 9 bases between. The V gene's germline CDR1 is MNHEY and CDR2 SMNVEV (reference sequence). The CDR3 loop is CASSFAGPNSPLHF. CDR3 coding DNA: TGTGCCAGCAGTTTTGCAGGCCCTAATTCACCCCTCCACTTT.

The chain is built from TRBV10-2 and TRBJ2-3; TRBD2 aligns across 11 bases. Germline V gene lookup returns CDR1 WSHSY and CDR2 SAAADI. The V gene end was trimmed by 5 bases and the J gene end by 6 bases; junction bases not matched to a gene: 7. The CDR3 is 15 residues long. In nucleotides, the CDR3 is TGCGCCAGCAGTCCTACTAGCGGGAGAGGGGATACGCAGTATTTT. Translated, it gives CASSPTSGRGDTQYF.

This clonotype was picked up a small number of times. The V and J genes are TRBV5-4 and TRBJ2-3, with 8 nucleotides matching TRBD2. There are 15 residues in the CDR3. The trim removed 2 bases at V and 4 bases at J, leaving 6 bases unmatched. CDR1 SGHNT and CDR2 YYREEE come from the germline V gene (reference sequence). CDR3 loop: CASSLPGLVADTQYF. The DNA for the CDR3 is TGTGCCAGCAGCTTACCGGGACTAGTAGCAGATACGCAGTATTTT.

This clonotype has only a few counts. The V gene is TRBV12-3 or TRBV12-4, the J gene TRBJ1-4; D may be TRBD1 (5 bases). Trimming shortened V by 4 bases and J by 5 bases, and 11 bases separated the two germline ends. The CDR3 loop spans 14 amino acids. CDR3 sequence reads: CASSWGGGNEKLFF. Here the CDR3 DNA reads TGTGCCAGCAGTTGGGGCGGAGGAAATGAAAAACTGTTTTTT.

This clonotype was found a few times. CDR3 loop: CSVADGGKQETQYF. The CDR3 DNA reads TGCAGCGTTGCGGACGGGGGGAAGCAAGAGACCCAGTACTTC. The chain uses TRBV29-1 and TRBJ2-5, with 7 positions matching TRBD2. After removal of 4 bases from V and 2 bases from J, the junction contained 7 bases not matched to a gene. Germline V gives CDR1 SQVTM, CDR2 ANQGSEA. The CDR3 has 14 residues.

The chain carries TRBV29-1 and TRBJ2-7; the match to TRBD2 covers 8 bases. This CDR3 is built from 13 residues. The germline V gene encodes CDR1 SQVTM and CDR2 ANQGSEA. The junction had 7 bases not matched to a gene; V was cut back by 6 bases and J by 3 bases. Here the CDR3 DNA reads TGCAGCGTCGGGGATAGCGGGAACTACGAGCAGTACTTC. The encoded protein is CSVGDSGNYEQYF.

Of note for this clonotype: Relative to the germline gene, one junction end is altered; a read error may explain this. This chain links TRBV5-1 with TRBJ1-1; D gene ambiguous. Per germline, CDR1 SGHRS and CDR2 YFSETQ. CDR3 length: 16 amino acids. The CDR3 is CTSSLAVGATGTEAFF. In DNA form, the CDR3 reads TGCACCAGCAGCTTGGCCGTCGGAGCGACGGGCACTGAAGCTTTCTTT.